This T cell receptor beta chain was sequenced in a study of OX40 agonist ivuxolimab in advanced cancers. For the study at large: The study enrolled dose-escalation patients with hepatocellular carcinoma, melanoma, renal cell or head and neck cancer. Regarding the study as a whole: Average numbers of expanded clones were greater in CD8+ T cells than in CD4+. Clonal expansion by week 6 occurred in CD4+ and CD8+ blood T cells (at 0.1 to 3.0 mg/kg).

For this clone: Its antigen is as yet unknown.

This CDR3 spans 13 amino acids. CDR1 MNHEY and CDR2 SMNVEV come from the germline V gene (reference sequence). The V end lost 3 bases, the J end lost 1 base, and 6 bases lay between the germline ends. This table comes from immunoSEQ multiplex PCR, and its TCRdb copy is limited to in-frame clones, with some not included. The sample has approximately 39,000 clones; about 87% are singletons. The clonotype originates from an adult with an advanced solid tumor such as melanoma, head and neck, liver or kidney cancer. The chain joins TRBV27 to TRBJ1-1, with no clear D. Sequencing used CD4+ or CD8+ T cells sorted from blood, obtained in a trial of the OX40 agonist ivuxolimab. Here the CDR3 reads CASSLRQNTEAFF. The CDR3 nucleotides read TGTGCCAGCAGTTTGCGGCAGAACACTGAAGCTTTCTTT.